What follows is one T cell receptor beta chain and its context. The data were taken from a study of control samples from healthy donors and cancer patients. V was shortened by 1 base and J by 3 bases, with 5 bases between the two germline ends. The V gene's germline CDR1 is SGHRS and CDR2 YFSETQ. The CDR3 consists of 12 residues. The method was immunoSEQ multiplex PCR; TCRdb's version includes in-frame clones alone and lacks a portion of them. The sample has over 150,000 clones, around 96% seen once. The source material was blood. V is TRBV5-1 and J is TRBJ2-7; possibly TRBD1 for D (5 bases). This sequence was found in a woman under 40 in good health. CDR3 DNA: TGCGCCAGCAGCTTGCAGGGCTACGAGCAGTACTTC. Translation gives CASSLQGYEQYF.